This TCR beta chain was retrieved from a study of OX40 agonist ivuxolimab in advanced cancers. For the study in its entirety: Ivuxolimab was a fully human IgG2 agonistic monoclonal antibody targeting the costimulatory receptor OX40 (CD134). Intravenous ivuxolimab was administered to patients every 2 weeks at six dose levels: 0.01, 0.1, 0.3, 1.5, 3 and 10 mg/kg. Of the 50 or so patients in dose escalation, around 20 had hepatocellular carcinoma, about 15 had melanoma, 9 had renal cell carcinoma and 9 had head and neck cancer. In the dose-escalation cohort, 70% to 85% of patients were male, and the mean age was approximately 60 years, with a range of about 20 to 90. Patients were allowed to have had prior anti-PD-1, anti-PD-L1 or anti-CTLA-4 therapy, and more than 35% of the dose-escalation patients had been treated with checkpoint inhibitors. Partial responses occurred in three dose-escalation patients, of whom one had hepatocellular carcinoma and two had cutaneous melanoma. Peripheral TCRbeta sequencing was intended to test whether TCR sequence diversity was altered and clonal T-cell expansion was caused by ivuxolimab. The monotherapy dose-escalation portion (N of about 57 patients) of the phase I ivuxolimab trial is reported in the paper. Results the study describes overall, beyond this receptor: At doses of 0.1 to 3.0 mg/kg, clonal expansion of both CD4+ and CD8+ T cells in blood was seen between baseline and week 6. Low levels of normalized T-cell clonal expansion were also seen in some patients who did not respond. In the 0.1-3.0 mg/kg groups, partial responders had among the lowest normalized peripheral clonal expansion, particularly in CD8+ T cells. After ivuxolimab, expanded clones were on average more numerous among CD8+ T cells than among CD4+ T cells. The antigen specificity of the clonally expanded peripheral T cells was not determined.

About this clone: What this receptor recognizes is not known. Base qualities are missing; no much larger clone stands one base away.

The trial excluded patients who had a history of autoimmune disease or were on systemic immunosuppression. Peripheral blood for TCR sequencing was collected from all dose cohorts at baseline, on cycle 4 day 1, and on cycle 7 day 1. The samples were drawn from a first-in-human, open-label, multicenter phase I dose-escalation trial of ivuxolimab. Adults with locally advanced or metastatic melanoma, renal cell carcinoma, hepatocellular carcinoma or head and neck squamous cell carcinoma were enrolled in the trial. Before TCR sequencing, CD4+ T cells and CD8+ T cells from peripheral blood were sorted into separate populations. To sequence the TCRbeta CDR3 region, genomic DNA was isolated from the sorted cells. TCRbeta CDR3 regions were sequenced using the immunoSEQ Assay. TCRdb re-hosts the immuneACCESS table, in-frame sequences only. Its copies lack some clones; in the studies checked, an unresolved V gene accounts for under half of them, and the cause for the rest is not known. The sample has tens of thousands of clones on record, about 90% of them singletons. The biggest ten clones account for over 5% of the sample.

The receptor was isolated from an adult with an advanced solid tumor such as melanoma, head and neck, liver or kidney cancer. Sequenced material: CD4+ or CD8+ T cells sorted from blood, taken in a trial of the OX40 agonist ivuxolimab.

The DNA is TGTGCTAGTGGTTTGGTACTAGGTGTAAGCACCGGGGAGCTGTTTTTT. This sequence encodes CASGLVLGVSTGELFF. The V and J segments used are TRBV12-5 and TRBJ2-2; 5 matching bases give a weak D call of TRBD2. Reading the germline V gene gives CDR1 LGHNT and CDR2 FRNRAP. The germline ends are 12 bases apart after V is trimmed by 0 bases and J by 4 bases. Reading from cysteine to phenylalanine, the CDR3 counts 16 amino acids. The retained sequence is limited to the CDR3, 48 bases, with the frame set at the first base.